This T cell receptor beta chain came from a study of tumor-infiltrating lymphocytes in oesophageal squamous cell carcinoma. V lost 6 bases to trimming and J lost 6 bases; unmatched junction nucleotides: 3. Per the germline V gene, CDR1 is WSHSY and CDR2 is SAAADI. The CDR3 contains 14 residues. TCRdb used MiXCR to reprocess the PCR reads, holding one entry per CDR3 protein. This table holds 20,000 to 25,000 distinct CDR3 sequences, approximately 34% found once. This clonotype was seen repeatedly, ten times or more. The chain is built from TRBV10-2 and TRBJ2-1; 12 bases are a match to TRBD2. This TCR was sampled from a female donor with esophageal squamous cell carcinoma. The specimen sequenced was esophageal tumor tissue. The CDR3 protein is CASRTSGRSNEQFF. The CDR3 DNA reads TGCGCCAGCAGGACTAGCGGGAGATCCAATGAGCAGTTCTTC.